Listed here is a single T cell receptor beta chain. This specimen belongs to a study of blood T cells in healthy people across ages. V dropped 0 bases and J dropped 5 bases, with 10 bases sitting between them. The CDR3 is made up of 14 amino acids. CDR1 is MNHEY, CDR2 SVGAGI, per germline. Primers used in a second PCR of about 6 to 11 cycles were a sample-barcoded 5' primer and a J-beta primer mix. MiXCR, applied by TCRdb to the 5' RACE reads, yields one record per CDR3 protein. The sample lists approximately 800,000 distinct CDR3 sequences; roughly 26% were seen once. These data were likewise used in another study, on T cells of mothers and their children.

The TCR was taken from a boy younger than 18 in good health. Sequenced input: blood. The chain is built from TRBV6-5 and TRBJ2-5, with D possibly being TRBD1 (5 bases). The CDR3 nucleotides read TGTGCCAGCAGTTACTCGGCAGGGTTGGAGACCCAGTACTTC. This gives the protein CASSYSAGLETQYF.